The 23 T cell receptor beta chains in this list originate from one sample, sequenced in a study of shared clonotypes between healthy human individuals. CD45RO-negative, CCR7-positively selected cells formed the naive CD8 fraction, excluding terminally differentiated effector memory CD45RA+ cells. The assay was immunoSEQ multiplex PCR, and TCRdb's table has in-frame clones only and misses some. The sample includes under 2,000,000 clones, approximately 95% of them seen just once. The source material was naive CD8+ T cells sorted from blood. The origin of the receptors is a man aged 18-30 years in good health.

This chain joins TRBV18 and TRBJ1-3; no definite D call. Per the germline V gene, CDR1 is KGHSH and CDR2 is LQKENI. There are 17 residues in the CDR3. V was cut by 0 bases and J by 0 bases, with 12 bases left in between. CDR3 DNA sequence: TGTGCCAGCTCACCACCCCTGGAGGCCGGCTCTGGAAACACCATATATTTT. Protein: CASSPPLEAGSGNTIYF.

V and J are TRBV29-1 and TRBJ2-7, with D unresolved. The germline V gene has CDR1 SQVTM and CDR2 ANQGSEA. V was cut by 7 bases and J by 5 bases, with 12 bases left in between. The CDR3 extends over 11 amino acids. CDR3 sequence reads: CSARYHDEQYF. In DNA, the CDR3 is TGCAGCGCTAGGTACCACGACGAGCAGTACTTC.

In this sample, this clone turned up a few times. CDR3: CASRVGGAPYEQYF. For the CDR3, the DNA is TGTGCCAGCAGAGTTGGGGGAGCCCCCTACGAGCAGTACTTC. The J gene is TRBJ2-7, the V gene TRBV2, with D perhaps matching TRBD1 or TRBD2 (5 bases each). CDR3 length: 14 amino acids. Germline V CDR1 and CDR2: SNHLY, FYNNEI. V lost 6 bases and J lost 2, with 14 bases in between.

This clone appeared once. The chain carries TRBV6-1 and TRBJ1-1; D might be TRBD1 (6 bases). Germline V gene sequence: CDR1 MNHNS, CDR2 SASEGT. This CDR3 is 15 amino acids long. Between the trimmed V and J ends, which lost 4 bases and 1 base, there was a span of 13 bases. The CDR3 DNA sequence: TGTGCCAGCAGTGGGCGGGACACCCAGAACACTGAAGCTTTCTTT. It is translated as CASSGRDTQNTEAFF.

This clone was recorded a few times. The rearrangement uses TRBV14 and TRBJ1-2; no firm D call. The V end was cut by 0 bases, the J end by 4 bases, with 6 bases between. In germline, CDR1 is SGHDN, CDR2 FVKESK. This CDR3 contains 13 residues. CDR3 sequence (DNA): TGTGCCAGCAGCCAAGATGAAACCTATGGCTACACCTTC. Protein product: CASSQDETYGYTF.

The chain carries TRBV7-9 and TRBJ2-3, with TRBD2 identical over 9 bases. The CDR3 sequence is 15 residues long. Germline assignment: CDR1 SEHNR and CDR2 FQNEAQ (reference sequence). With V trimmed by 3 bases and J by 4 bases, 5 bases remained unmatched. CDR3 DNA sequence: TGTGCCAGCAGCTTGGAGCGGGGGGCATCAGATACGCAGTATTTT. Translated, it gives CASSLERGASDTQYF.

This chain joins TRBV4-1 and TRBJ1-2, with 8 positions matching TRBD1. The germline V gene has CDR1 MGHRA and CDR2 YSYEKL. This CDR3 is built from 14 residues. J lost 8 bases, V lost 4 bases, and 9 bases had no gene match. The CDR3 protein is CASSLDPGGKGYTF. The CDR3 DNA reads TGCGCCAGCAGCCTCGACCCAGGGGGCAAAGGCTACACCTTC.

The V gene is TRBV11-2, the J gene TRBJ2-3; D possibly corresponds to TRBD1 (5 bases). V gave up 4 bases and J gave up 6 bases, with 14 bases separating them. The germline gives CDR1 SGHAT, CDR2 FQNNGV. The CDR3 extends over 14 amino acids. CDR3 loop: CASSSRALRDTQYF. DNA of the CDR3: TGTGCCAGCAGCTCCAGGGCTTTGAGGGATACGCAGTATTTT.

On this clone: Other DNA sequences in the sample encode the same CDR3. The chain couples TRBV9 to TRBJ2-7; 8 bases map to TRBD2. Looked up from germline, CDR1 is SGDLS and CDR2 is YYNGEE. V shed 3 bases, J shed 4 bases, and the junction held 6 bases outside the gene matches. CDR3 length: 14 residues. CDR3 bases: TGTGCCAGCAGCGCCGGGGGGGCCGGGTACGAGCAGTACTTC. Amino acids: CASSAGGAGYEQYF.

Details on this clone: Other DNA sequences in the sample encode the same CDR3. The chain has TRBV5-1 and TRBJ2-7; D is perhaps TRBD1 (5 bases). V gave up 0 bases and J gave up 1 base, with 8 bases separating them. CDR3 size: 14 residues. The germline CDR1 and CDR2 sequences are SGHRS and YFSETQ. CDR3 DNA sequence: TGCGCCAGCAGCTTGGCCACAGGATCCTACGAGCAGTACTTC. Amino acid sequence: CASSLATGSYEQYF.

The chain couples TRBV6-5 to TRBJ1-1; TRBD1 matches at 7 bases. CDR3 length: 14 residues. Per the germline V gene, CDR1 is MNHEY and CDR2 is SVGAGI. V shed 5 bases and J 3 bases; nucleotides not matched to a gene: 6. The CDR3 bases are TGTGCCAGCAGTCGACAGGGATGGGACACTGAAGCTTTCTTT. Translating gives CASSRQGWDTEAFF.

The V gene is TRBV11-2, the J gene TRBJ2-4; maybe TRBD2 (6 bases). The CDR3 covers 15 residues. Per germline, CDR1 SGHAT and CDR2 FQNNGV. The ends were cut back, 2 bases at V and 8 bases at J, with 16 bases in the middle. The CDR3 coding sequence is TGTGCCAGCAGCTTATTCCCGCCGGGAGAAGACATTCAGTACTTC. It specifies CASSLFPPGEDIQYF.

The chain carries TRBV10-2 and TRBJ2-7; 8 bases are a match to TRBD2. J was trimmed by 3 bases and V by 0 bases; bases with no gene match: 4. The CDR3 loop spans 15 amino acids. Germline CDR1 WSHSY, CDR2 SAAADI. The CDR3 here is CASSESRGGNYEQYF. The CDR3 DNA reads TGCGCCAGCAGTGAGTCCCGCGGGGGGAACTACGAGCAGTACTTC.

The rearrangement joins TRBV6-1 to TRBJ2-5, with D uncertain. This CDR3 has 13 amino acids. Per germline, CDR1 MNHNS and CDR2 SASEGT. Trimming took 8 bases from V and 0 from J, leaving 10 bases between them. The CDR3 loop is CASEDGYQETQYF. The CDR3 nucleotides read TGTGCCAGCGAGGACGGGTACCAAGAGACCCAGTACTTC.

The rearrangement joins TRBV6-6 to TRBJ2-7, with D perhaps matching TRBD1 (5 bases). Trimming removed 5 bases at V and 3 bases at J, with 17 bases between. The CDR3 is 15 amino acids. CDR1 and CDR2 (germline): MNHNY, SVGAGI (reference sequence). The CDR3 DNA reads TGTGCCAGCAGTCCATCGACAGTTAGCAGCTACGAGCAGTACTTC. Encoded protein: CASSPSTVSSYEQYF.

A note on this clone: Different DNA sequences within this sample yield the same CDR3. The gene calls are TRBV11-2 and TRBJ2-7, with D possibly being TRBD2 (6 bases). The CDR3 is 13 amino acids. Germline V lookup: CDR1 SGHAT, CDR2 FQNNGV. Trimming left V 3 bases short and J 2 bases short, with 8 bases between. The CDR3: CASSLAGTYEQYF. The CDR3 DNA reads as TGTGCCAGCAGCTTGGCGGGAACCTACGAGCAGTACTTC.

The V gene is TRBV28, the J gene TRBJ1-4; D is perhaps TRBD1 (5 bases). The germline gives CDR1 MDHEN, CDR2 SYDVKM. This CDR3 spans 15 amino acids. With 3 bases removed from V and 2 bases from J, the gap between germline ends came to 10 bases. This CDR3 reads CASSFLTETNEKLFF. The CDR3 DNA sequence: TGTGCCAGCAGTTTCTTGACAGAGACTAATGAAAAACTGTTTTTT.

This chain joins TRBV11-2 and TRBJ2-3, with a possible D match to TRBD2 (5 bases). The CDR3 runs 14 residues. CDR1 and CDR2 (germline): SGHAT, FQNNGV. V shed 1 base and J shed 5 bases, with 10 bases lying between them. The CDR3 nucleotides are TGTGCCAGCAGCTTAGGAGGAGGAGGAGATACGCAGTATTTT. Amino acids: CASSLGGGGDTQYF.

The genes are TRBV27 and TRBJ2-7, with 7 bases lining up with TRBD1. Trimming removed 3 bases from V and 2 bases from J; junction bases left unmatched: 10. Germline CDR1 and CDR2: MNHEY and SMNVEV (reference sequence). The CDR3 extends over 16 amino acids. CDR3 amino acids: CASSFLGGQEAYEQYF. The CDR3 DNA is TGTGCCAGCAGTTTCCTGGGCGGACAGGAGGCCTACGAGCAGTACTTC.

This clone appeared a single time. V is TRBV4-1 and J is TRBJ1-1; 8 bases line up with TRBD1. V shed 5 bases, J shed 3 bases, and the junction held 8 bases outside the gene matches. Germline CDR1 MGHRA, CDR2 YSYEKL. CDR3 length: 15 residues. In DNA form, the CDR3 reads TGCGCCAGCAGCTTTCCCGGGACAGGTTACACTGAAGCTTTCTTT. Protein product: CASSFPGTGYTEAFF.

The CDR3 coding sequence is TGCGCCAGCAGCTTGGAGGCTCTGGCGAACACCGGGGAGCTGTTTTTT. This gives the protein CASSLEALANTGELFF. This chain uses TRBV5-1 with TRBJ2-2; D is undetermined. Per the germline V gene, CDR1 is SGHRS and CDR2 is YFSETQ. The CDR3 totals 16 residues. Trimming stripped 0 bases from V and 0 bases from J, with 9 bases between.

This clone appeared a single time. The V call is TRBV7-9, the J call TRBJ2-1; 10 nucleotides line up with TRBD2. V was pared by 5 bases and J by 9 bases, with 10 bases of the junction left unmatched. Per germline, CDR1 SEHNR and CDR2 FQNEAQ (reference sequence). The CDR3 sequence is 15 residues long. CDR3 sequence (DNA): TGTGCCAGCAGCCCAGGGGCACTAGCGGGACTTGAGCAGTTCTTC. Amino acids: CASSPGALAGLEQFF. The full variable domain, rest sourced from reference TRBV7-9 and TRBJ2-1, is DTGVSQNPRHKITKRGQNVTFRCDPISEHNRLYWYRQTLGQGPEFLTYFQNEAQLEKSRLLSDRFSAERPKGSFSTLEIQRTEQGDSAMYLCASSPGALAGLEQFFGPGTRLTVL.

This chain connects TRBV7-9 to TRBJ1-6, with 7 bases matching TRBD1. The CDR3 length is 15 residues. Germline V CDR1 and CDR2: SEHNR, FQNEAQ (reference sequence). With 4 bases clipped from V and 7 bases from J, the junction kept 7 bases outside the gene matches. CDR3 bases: TGTGCCAGCAGCTCCTCCGGGACAGCAAATTCACCCCTCCACTTT. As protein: CASSSSGTANSPLHF.